This T cell receptor (beta chain) was profiled in a study of blood T cell repertoires in COVID-19. Turning to the study itself: The cDNA or gDNA used as material had been derived from T cells, B-cell-depleted T cells, or PBMCs.

Sequencing was performed with immunoSEQ multiplex PCR; in TCRdb, only in-frame clones are kept and a portion is missing. The sample records 300,000 to 450,000 clones, 85% being singletons. The receptor was derived from a woman between 18 and 29 years old with acute or convalescent COVID-19. The sequenced material came from peripheral blood.

In nucleotides, the CDR3 is TGCGCCAGCAGGCCCAATACCGGGACAGCCTCCTACGAGCAGTACTTC. It specifies CASRPNTGTASYEQYF. V is TRBV5-1 and J is TRBJ2-7; 7 nucleotides align to TRBD1. The CDR3 has 16 residues. Germline values: CDR1 SGHRS, CDR2 YFSETQ. V trimming: 5 bases; J trimming: 0 bases; junction bases outside the gene matches: 11.